This T cell receptor beta chain was captured by sequencing in a study of CD8 T cells in Susac syndrome. Roughly 0.5 to 1 ug RNA was reverse transcribed with random hexamers. Coverage of TCR beta CDR3 amplification by immunoSEQ multiplex PCR extended to 54 Vbeta and 13 Jbeta. MiXCR, applied by TCRdb to the immunoSEQ multiplex PCR reads, yields one record per CDR3 protein. Here the sample spans tens of thousands of distinct CDR3 sequences, roughly 95% being singletons. Sequencing of TCR beta, carried out with a high-throughput approach, was applied to CD8+ and CD4+ T cells from the blood. The multiple sclerosis controls were treatment-naive patients, and their relapsing-remitting disease was stable or active. TEMRA cells were FACS-enriched, with CD8+ and CD4+ T cells isolated negatively. The specimen was CD8+ T cells from PBMCs. The source of this sequence is a human donor with multiple sclerosis.

The DNA for the CDR3 is TGCGCCAGCAGCCAGGACAGGGGTTACGGGGACACTGAAGCTTTCTTT. Its protein is CASSQDRGYGDTEAFF. The gene calls are TRBV4-3 and TRBJ1-1; 9 nucleotides match TRBD1. After removal of 3 bases from V and 3 bases from J, the junction contained 8 bases not matched to a gene. The CDR3 runs to 16 residues. Germline lookup yields CDR1 LGHNA and CDR2 YSLEER.